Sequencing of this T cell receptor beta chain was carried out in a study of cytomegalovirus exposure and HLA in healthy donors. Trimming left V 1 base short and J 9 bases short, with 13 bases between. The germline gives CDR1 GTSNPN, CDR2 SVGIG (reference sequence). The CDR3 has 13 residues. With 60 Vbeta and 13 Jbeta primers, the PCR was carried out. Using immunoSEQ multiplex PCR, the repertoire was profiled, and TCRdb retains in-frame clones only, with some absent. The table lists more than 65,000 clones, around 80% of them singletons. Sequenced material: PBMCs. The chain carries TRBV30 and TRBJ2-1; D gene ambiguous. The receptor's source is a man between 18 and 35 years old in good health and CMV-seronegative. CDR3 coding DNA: TGTGCCTGGAGTGCCACCATAAGGAGTGAGCAGTTCTTC. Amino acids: CAWSATIRSEQFF. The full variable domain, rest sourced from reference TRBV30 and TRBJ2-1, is SQTIHQWPATLVQPVGSPLSLECTVEGTSNPNLYWYRQAAGRGLQLLFYSVGIGQISSEVPQNLSASRPQDRQFILSSKKLLLSDSGFYLCAWSATIRSEQFFGPGTRLTVL.